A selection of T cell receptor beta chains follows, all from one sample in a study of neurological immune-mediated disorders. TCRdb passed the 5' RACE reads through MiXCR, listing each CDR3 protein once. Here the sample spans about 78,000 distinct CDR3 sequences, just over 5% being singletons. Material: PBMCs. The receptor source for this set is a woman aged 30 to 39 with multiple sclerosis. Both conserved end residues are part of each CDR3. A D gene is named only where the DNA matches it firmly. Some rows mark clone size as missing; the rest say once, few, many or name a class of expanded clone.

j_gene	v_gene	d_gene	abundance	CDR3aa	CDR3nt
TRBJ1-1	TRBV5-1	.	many	CASSAGTGNTEAFF	TGCGCCAGCAGCGCAGGGACGGGGAACACTGAAGCTTTCTTT
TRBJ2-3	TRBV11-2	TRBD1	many	CASSPPWGTESTDTQYF	TGTGCCAGCAGCCCCCCTTGGGGGACAGAGAGCACAGATACGCAGTATTTT
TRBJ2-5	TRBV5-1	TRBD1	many	CASSLVGTAFQETQYF	TGCGCCAGCAGCTTGGTCGGGACAGCTTTCCAAGAGACCCAGTACTTC
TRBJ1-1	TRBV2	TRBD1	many	CASRGGQGLGGTEAFF	TGTGCCAGCAGGGGAGGACAGGGGCTAGGAGGCACTGAAGCTTTCTTT
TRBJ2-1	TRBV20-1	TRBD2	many	CSAYAVAGESNEQFF	TGCAGTGCTTACGCTGTAGCGGGAGAAAGCAATGAGCAGTTCTTC
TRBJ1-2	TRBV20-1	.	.	CSASQQGNGGYTF	TGCAGTGCTAGTCAACAGGGTAACGGCGGCTACACCTTC
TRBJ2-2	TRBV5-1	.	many	CASSSGNTGELFF	TGCGCCAGCAGCTCAGGGAACACCGGGGAGCTGTTTTTT
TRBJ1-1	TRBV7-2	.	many	CASSQTGGIEAFF	TGTGCCAGCAGCCAGACAGGCGGAATAGAAGCTTTCTTT
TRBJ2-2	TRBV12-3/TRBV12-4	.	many	CASSLAVAGELFF	TGTGCCAGCAGTTTAGCGGTAGCCGGGGAGCTGTTTTTT
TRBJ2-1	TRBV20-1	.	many	CSGRRVSSYNEQFF	TGCAGTGGCAGGCGGGTGAGCTCCTACAATGAGCAGTTCTTC
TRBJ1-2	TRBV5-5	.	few	CASSFTGARGYTF	TGTGCCAGCAGCTTTACGGGGGCGCGAGGCTACACCTTC
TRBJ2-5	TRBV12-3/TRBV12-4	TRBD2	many	CASGSGGAGETQYF	TGTGCGAGCGGAAGCGGGGGGGCCGGAGAGACCCAGTACTTC
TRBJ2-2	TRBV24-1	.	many	CATRDSGAGELFF	TGTGCCACCAGGGACAGTGGAGCCGGGGAGCTGTTTTTT
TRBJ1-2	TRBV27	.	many	CASSPYRVDYGYTF	TGTGCCAGCAGTCCCTACAGGGTTGACTATGGCTACACCTTC
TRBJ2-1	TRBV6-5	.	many	CATAYGVYYNEQFF	TGTGCCACCGCTTACGGCGTGTACTACAATGAGCAGTTCTTC
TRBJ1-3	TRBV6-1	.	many	CASTDRNPTFSGNTIYF	TGTGCCAGCACCGATCGAAATCCCACCTTCTCTGGAAACACCATATATTTT
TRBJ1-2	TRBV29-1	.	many	CSVASPLGGANYGYTF	TGCAGCGTTGCTTCTCCCTTGGGAGGGGCAAACTATGGCTACACCTTC
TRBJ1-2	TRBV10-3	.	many	CAISETTDNYGYTF	TGTGCCATCAGTGAAACAACAGACAACTATGGCTACACCTTC
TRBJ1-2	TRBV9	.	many	CASSSQRGNGYTF	TGTGCCAGCAGCTCCCAGAGAGGCAATGGCTACACCTTC
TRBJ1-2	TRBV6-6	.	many	CASRPPEPSGGYTF	TGTGCCAGCAGACCCCCAGAACCCTCAGGAGGCTACACCTTC
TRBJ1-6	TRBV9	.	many	CASGGAYNSPLHF	TGTGCCAGCGGGGGGGCCTATAATTCACCCCTCCACTTT
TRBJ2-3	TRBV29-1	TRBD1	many	CSVSSGQGTDTQYF	TGCAGCGTGAGTTCCGGACAGGGCACAGATACGCAGTATTTT
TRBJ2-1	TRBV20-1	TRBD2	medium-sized	CSARGVAGVEEQFF	TGCAGTGCTAGAGGGGTAGCGGGAGTCGAAGAGCAGTTCTTC
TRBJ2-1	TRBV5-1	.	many	CASSLAGVDEQFF	TGCGCCAGCAGCTTGGCAGGGGTGGATGAGCAGTTCTTC
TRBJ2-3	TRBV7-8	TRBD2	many	CASSPISGGTDTQYF	TGTGCCAGCAGCCCTATAAGCGGGGGCACAGATACGCAGTATTTT
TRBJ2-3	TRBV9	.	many	CASTPANTDTQYF	TGTGCCAGCACCCCAGCCAACACAGATACGCAGTATTTT
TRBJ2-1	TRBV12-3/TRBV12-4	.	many	CASSSRSGNEQFF	TGTGCCAGCAGTTCACGTTCTGGAAATGAGCAGTTCTTC
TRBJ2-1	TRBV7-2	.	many	CASSLASQGRGYNEQFF	TGTGCCAGCAGCTTAGCCTCGCAGGGTAGAGGCTACAATGAGCAGTTCTTC
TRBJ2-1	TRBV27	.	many	CASSLQGPMWNEQFF	TGTGCCAGCAGTTTACAGGGGCCGATGTGGAATGAGCAGTTCTTC
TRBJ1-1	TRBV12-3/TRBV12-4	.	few	CATRKGMNTEAFF	TGTGCCACCCGCAAGGGGATGAACACTGAAGCTTTCTTT
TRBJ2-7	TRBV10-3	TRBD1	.	CAISGQGTNEQYF	TGTGCCATCTCAGGACAGGGGACCAACGAGCAGTACTTC
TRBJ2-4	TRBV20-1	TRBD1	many	CSAKQGTIAKNIQYF	TGCAGTGCCAAACAGGGGACCATAGCCAAAAACATTCAGTACTTC
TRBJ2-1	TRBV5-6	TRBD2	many	CASSSPRRAGLDFQREQFF	TGTGCCAGCAGCTCCCCTAGGAGAGCGGGATTAGACTTTCAGAGGGAGCAGTTCTTC
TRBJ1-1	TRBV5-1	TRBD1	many	CASSIQGGNTEAFF	TGCGCCAGCAGCATCCAGGGGGGGAACACTGAAGCTTTCTTT
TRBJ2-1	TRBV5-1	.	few	CASSLSSLYNEQFF	TGCGCCAGCAGCTTGTCGAGTCTATACAATGAGCAGTTCTTC
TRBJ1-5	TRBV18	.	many	CASSGDIYQPQHF	TGTGCCAGCTCAGGGGACATTTATCAGCCCCAGCATTTT
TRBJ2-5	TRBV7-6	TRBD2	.	CASSPGTRGGETQYF	TGTGCCAGCAGCCCCGGGACTAGGGGGGGTGAGACCCAGTACTTC
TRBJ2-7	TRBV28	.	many	CASSIGQYYEQYF	TGTGCCAGCAGTATAGGACAGTACTACGAGCAGTACTTC
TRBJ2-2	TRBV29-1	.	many	CSVRNTGELFF	TGCAGCGTTCGGAACACCGGGGAGCTGTTTTTT
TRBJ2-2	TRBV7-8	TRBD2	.	CASSFGAGAGTGELFF	TGTGCCAGCAGCTTTGGAGCGGGGGCGGGCACCGGGGAGCTGTTTTTT
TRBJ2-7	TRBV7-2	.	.	CASSPRVAHSYEQYF	TGTGCCAGCAGCCCCCGGGTCGCACACTCCTACGAGCAGTACTTC
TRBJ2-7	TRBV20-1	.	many	CSAFRAREQYF	TGCAGTGCTTTCAGGGCCCGCGAGCAGTACTTC
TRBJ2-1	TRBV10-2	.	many	CASMLQRFGEQFF	TGCGCCAGCATGTTGCAGCGGTTTGGTGAGCAGTTCTTC
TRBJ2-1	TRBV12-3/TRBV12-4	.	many	CASSSYGNEQFF	TGTGCCAGCAGTTCATACGGGAATGAGCAGTTCTTC
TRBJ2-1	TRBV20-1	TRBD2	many	CSARDPILAGVRNEQFF	TGCAGTGCTAGAGACCCGATACTAGCGGGGGTTCGGAATGAGCAGTTCTTC
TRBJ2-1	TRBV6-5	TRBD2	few	CASSTLMPGRSYNEQFF	TGTGCCAGCAGTACCTTAATGCCCGGGAGGTCCTACAATGAGCAGTTCTTC